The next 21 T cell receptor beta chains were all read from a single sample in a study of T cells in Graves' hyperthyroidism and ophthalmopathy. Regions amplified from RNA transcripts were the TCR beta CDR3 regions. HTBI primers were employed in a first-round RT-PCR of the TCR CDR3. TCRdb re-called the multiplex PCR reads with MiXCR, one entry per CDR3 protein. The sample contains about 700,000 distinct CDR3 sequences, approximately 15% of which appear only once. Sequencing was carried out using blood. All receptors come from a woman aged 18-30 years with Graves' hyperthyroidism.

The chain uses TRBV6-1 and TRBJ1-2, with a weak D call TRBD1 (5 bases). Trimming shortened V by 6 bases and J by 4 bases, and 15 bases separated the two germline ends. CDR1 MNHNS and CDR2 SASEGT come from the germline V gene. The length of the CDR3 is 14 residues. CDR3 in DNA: TGTGCCAGCAGGGGACTCCAGGGTCGCTATGGCTACACCTTC. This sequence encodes CASRGLQGRYGYTF.

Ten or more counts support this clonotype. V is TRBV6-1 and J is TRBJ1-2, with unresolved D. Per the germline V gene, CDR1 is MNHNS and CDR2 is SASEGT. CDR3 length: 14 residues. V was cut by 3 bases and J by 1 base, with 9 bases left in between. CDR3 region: CASSDFGLNYGYTF. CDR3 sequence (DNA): TGTGCCAGCAGTGACTTCGGCCTTAACTATGGCTACACCTTC.

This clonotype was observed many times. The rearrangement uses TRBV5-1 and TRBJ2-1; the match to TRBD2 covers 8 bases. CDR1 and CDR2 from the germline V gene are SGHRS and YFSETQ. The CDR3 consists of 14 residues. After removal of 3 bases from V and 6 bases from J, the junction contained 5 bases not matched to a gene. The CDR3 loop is CASSSGTRINEQFF. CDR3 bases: TGCGCCAGCAGCTCCGGGACTAGGATCAATGAGCAGTTCTTC.

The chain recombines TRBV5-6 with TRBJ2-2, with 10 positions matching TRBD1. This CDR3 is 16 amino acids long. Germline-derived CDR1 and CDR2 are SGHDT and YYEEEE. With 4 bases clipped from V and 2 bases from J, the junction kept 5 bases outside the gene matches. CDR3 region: CASSKGDRGNTGELFF. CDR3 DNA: TGTGCCAGCAGCAAGGGGGACAGGGGTAACACCGGGGAGCTGTTTTTT. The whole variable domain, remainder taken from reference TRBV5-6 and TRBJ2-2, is DAGVTQSPTHLIKTRGQQVTLRCSPKSGHDTVSWYQQALGQGPQFIFQYYEEEERQRGNFPDRFSGHQFPNYSSELNVNALLLGDSALYLCASSKGDRGNTGELFFGEGSRLTVL.

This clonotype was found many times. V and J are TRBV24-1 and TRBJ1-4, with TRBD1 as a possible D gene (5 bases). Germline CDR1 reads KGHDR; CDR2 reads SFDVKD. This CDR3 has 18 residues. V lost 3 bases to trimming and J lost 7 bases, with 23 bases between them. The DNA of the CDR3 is TGTGCCACCAGTGATCCCCAGGGTGGTTTGGTAATTGGTGAAAAACTGTTTTTT. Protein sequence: CATSDPQGGLVIGEKLFF.

The CDR3 sequence: CASSYRRESSYEQYF. The CDR3 nucleotides read TGTGCCAGCAGCTATCGGCGGGAGAGCTCCTACGAGCAGTACTTC. This chain links TRBV5-8 with TRBJ2-7, with 7 bases aligning to TRBD2. The CDR3 totals 15 residues. The trim removed 3 bases at V and 0 bases at J, leaving 6 bases unmatched. Looked up from germline, CDR1 is SGHTS and CDR2 is YDEGEE.

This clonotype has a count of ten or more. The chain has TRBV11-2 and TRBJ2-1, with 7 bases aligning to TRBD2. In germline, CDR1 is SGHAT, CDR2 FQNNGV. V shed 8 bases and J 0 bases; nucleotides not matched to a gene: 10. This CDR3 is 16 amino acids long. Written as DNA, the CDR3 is TGTGCCAGCCGGGGGAGTGGCGGGAGCTCCTACAATGAGCAGTTCTTC. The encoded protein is CASRGSGGSSYNEQFF.

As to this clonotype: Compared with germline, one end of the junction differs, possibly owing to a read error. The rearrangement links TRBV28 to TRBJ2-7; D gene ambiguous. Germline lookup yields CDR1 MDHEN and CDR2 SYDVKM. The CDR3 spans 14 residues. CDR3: CASSLGYSSYEQCF. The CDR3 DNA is TGTGCCAGCAGTTTGGGGTACAGCTCCTACGAGCAGTGCTTC.

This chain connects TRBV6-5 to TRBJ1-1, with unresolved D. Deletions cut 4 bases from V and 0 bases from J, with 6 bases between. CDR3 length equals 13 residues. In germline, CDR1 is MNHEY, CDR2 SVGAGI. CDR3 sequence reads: CASSWQVNTEAFF. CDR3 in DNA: TGTGCCAGCAGTTGGCAAGTGAACACTGAAGCTTTCTTT.

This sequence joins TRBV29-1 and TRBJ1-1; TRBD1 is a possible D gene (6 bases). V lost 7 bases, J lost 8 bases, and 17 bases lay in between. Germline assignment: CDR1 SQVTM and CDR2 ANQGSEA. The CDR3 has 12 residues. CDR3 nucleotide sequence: TGCAGCGCCATGACAGGTTCACCCGAAGCTTTCTTT. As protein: CSAMTGSPEAFF.

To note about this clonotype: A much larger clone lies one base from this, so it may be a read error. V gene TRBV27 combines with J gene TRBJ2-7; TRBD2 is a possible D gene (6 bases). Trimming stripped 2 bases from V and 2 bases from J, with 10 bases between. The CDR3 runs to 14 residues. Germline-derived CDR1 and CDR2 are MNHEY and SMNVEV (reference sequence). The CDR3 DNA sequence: TGTGCCAGCAGTTTAGGCGGGAACACCTACGAGCAGTACTTC. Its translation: CASSLGGNTYEQYF.

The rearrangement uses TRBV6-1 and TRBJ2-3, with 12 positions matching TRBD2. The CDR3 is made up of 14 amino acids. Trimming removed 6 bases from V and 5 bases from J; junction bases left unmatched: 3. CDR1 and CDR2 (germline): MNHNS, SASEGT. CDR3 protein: CASRVLAGGDTQYF. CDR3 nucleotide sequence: TGTGCCAGCAGAGTACTAGCGGGAGGAGATACGCAGTATTTT.

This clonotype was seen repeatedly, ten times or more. CDR3 sequence (DNA): TGTGCCAGCAGCCCTAGCCGACAGGGTTCTATTGAAGCTTTCTTT. Protein: CASSPSRQGSIEAFF. The genes are TRBV7-9 and TRBJ1-1; 7 nucleotides match TRBD1. The V segment lost 5 bases and the J segment 7 bases; nucleotides outside the gene matches: 13. The germline V gene encodes CDR1 SEHNR and CDR2 FQNEAQ (reference sequence). CDR3 size: 15 residues.

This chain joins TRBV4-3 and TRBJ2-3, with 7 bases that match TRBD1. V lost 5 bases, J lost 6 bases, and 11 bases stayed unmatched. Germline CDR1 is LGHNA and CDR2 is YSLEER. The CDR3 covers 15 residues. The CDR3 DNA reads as TGCGCCAGCAGCTTGGGACAGATCCTCGGTGATACGCAGTATTTT. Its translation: CASSLGQILGDTQYF.

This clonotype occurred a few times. This CDR3 reads CATWHGLANNPGELFF. DNA for the CDR3: TGCGCCACTTGGCATGGACTAGCAAACAACCCCGGGGAGCTGTTTTTT. The V and J genes are TRBV10-2 and TRBJ2-2; TRBD2 matches 8 bases. The germline V gene encodes CDR1 WSHSY and CDR2 SAAADI. The ends lost 10 bases at V and 6 bases at J; junction bases unmatched: 16. The CDR3 runs to 16 residues.

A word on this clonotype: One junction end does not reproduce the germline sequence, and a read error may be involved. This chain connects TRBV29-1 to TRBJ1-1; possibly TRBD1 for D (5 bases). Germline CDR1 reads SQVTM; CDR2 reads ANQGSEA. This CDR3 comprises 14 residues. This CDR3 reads CSVVKGILNTGAFF. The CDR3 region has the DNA TGCAGCGTTGTAAAGGGGATTTTGAACACTGGAGCTTTCTTT.

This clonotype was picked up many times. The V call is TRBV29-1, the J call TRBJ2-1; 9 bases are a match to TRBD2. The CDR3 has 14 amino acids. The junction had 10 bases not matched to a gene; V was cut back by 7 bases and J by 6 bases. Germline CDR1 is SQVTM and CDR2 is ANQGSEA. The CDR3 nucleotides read TGCAGCGCCGACGGCCTAGCGGGAAGCAATGAGCAGTTCTTC. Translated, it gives CSADGLAGSNEQFF.

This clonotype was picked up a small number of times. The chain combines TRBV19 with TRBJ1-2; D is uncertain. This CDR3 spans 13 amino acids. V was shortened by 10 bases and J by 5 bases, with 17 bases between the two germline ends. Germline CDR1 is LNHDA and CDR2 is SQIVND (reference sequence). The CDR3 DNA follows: TGTGCCACTAAACGGACGGAGCGATATGGCTACACCTTC. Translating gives CATKRTERYGYTF.

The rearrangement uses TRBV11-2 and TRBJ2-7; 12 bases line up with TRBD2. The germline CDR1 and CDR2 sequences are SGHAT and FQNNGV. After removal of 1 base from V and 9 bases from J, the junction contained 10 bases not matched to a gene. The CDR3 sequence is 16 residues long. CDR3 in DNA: TGTGCCAGCAGCTTAGTCCCGGCTAGCGGGAGGGCCGTGCAGTACTTC. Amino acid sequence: CASSLVPASGRAVQYF. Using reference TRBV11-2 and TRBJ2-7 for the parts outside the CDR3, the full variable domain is EAGVAQSPRYKIIEKRQSVAFWCNPISGHATLYWYQQILGQGPKLLIQFQNNGVVDDSQLPKDRFSAERLKGVDSTLKIQPAKLEDSAVYLCASSLVPASGRAVQYFGPGTRLTVT.

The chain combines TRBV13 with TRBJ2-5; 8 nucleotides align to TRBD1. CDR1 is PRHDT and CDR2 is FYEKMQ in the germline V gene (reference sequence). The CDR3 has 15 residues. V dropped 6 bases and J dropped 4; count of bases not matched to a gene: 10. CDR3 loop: CASSNRGAKIETQYF. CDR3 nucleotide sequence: TGTGCCAGCAGTAACAGGGGGGCCAAAATAGAGACCCAGTACTTC.

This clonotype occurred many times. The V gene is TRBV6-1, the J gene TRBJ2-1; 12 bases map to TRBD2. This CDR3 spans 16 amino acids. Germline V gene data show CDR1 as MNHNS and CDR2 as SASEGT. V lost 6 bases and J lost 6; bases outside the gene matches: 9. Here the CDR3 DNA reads TGTGCCAGCAGGGGGCTAGCGGGAGGGGTGGGCAATGAGCAGTTCTTC. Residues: CASRGLAGGVGNEQFF.